Below, 27 T cell receptor beta chains from the same sample are listed, as sequenced in a study of T cells in Graves' hyperthyroidism and ophthalmopathy. The investigators amplified TCR beta CDR3 regions from RNA transcripts. In the first-round RT-PCR of the TCR CDR3, the HTBI primer set was used. MiXCR, applied by TCRdb to the multiplex PCR reads, yields one record per CDR3 protein. The sample has hundreds of thousands of distinct CDR3 sequences, around 42% seen once. Sequencing used peripheral blood or thyroid tissue (not recorded which). The receptors come from a woman aged 18-29 years with Graves' hyperthyroidism.

This clonotype was recorded at least ten times. The chain links TRBV2 to TRBJ1-1, with TRBD1 identical over 11 bases. CDR1 and CDR2 from the germline V gene are SNHLY and FYNNEI. The V gene end was trimmed by 10 bases and the J gene end by 6 bases; junction bases not matched to a gene: 7. This CDR3 region has 13 residues. The DNA for the CDR3 is TGTGCCAACCGGACAGGGGGCGATGCTGAAGCTTTCTTT. Protein: CANRTGGDAEAFF.

This clonotype has just a few counts. The chain carries TRBV5-6 and TRBJ1-2, with D unresolved. CDR1 and CDR2 from the germline V gene are SGHDT and YYEEEE. Trimming left V 0 bases short and J 8 bases short, with 8 bases between. This CDR3 has 12 amino acids. In nucleotides, the CDR3 is TGTGCCAGCAGCTTGGTTGAGGGAGGCTACACCTTC. It specifies CASSLVEGGYTF.

J is TRBJ2-7 and V is TRBV20-1; D is unresolved. V gave up 6 bases and J gave up 5 bases, with 14 bases separating them. The CDR3 sequence is 12 residues long. Germline CDR1 reads DFQATT; CDR2 reads SNEGSKA (reference sequence). Here the CDR3 reads CSAHPGSHEQYF. The CDR3, as DNA: TGCAGTGCCCACCCCGGGTCCCACGAGCAGTACTTC.

The chain joins TRBV25-1 to TRBJ2-2; 8 bases are a match to TRBD1. Germline-derived CDR1 and CDR2 are MGHDK and SYGVNS. The CDR3 covers 16 residues. J was trimmed by 3 bases and V by 6 bases; bases with no gene match: 9. CDR3 in amino acids: CASSKVETGDTGELFF. CDR3 nucleotide sequence: TGTGCCAGCAGCAAGGTTGAGACAGGGGACACCGGGGAGCTGTTTTTT.

The rearrangement links TRBV29-1 to TRBJ1-1; 12 positions match TRBD1. CDR3 length equals 18 residues. The germline gives CDR1 SQVTM, CDR2 ANQGSEA. With V trimmed by 5 bases and J by 2 bases, 15 bases remained unmatched. This chain's CDR3 is CSVITGTGGGTANTEAFF. The CDR3 region has the DNA TGCAGCGTTATCACCGGGACAGGGGGCGGGACAGCAAACACTGAAGCTTTCTTT. The entire variable domain, with the rest obtained from reference TRBV29-1 and TRBJ1-1, is as follows: SAVISQKPSRDICQRGTSLTIQCQVDSQVTMMFWYRQQPGQSLTLIATANQGSEATYESGFVIDKFPISRPNLTFSTLTVSNMSPEDSSIYLCSVITGTGGGTANTEAFFGQGTRLTVV.

The chain links TRBV15 to TRBJ2-7; 7 bases match TRBD2. CDR1 and CDR2 (germline): LNHNV, YYDKDF (reference sequence). V lost 3 bases and J lost 1; bases outside the gene matches: 6. This CDR3 is built from 15 residues. DNA for the CDR3: TGTGCCACCAGCAGCGCCGGGAGGACGTCCTACGAGCAGTACTTC. It specifies CATSSAGRTSYEQYF.

The CDR3 loop reads CATSSLAKPYEQYF. CDR3 bases: TGTGCCACCAGCAGTTTGGCCAAACCCTACGAGCAGTACTTC. V is TRBV15 and J is TRBJ2-7; D remains ambiguous. The CDR3 covers 14 residues. The germline V gene encodes CDR1 LNHNV and CDR2 YYDKDF (reference sequence). The germline V and J ends were trimmed by 3 bases and 2 bases, with 11 bases remaining between them.

This clonotype showed up just a few times. This sequence joins TRBV20-1 and TRBJ2-7, with TRBD2 identical over 11 bases. CDR3 length equals 13 residues. Losses at the gene ends were 6 bases for V and 4 bases for J; bases not matched to a gene: 5. The germline V gene encodes CDR1 DFQATT and CDR2 SNEGSKA (reference sequence). For the CDR3, the DNA is TGCAGTGCCCTGATAGCGGGAGGGTACGAGCAGTACTTC. Translation: CSALIAGGYEQYF.

The chain is built from TRBV7-9 and TRBJ1-4; 9 nucleotides align to TRBD1. J gave up 7 bases and V 4 bases, and 13 bases lay outside the gene matches. Germline V lookup: CDR1 SEHNR, CDR2 FQNEAQ (reference sequence). This CDR3 has 17 amino acids. This CDR3 reads CASSSLSRGTGSEKLFF. CDR3 DNA sequence: TGTGCCAGCAGCTCCCTGTCTCGGGGGACAGGGAGTGAAAAACTGTTTTTT.

This chain joins TRBV7-2 and TRBJ2-2, with D perhaps assigned TRBD1 or TRBD2 (6 bases each). Per the germline V gene, CDR1 is SGHTA and CDR2 is FQGNSA. V was cut by 4 bases and J by 0 bases, with 15 bases left in between. There are 17 residues in the CDR3. The CDR3: CASSSPLGGTNTGELFF. In nucleotides, the CDR3 is TGTGCCAGCAGCTCACCCCTGGGGGGCACGAACACCGGGGAGCTGTTTTTT.

For this clonotype: A much larger clone differs by one base, so this may be a read error. The chain recombines TRBV19 with TRBJ1-3; D is uncertain. This CDR3 contains 14 residues. Germline assignment: CDR1 LNHDA and CDR2 SQIVND (reference sequence). The CDR3 DNA follows: TGTGCCATTAGTCGGATAGGTTCTGGGAACACCATATATTTT. This translates into CAISRIGSGNTIYF. Variable domain in full (rest from reference TRBV19 and TRBJ1-3): DGGITQSPKYLFRKEGQNVTLSCEQNLNHDAMYWYRQDPGQGLRLIYYSQIVNDFQKGDIAEGYSVSREKKESFPLTVTSAQKNPTAFYLCAISRIGSGNTIYFGEGSWLTVV.

The genes are TRBV7-1 and TRBJ1-6; tentatively, D is TRBD1 (5 bases). TRBV7-1 counts as an open reading frame of uncertain function. The CDR3 is 16 residues long. V was pared by 3 bases and J by 6 bases, with 15 bases between. The CDR3 region has the DNA TGTGCCAGCAGCTCCGGAACGCGGACAACTAATTCACCCCTCCACTTT. Protein: CASSSGTRTTNSPLHF.

This clonotype was seen at least ten times. This chain connects TRBV29-1 to TRBJ2-2, with D maybe TRBD1 (6 bases). The CDR3 is made up of 13 amino acids. V shed 4 bases and J shed 4 bases, with 10 bases lying between them. Germline loops: CDR1 SQVTM, CDR2 ANQGSEA. CDR3: CSVGQGRTGELFF. CDR3 nucleotide sequence: TGCAGCGTTGGCCAGGGGCGCACCGGGGAGCTGTTTTTT.

The table lists this clonotype with a few counts. The chain is built from TRBV29-1 and TRBJ1-3; a weak D match, TRBD1 (5 bases). Germline assignment: CDR1 SQVTM and CDR2 ANQGSEA. V was trimmed by 1 base and J by 0 bases, leaving 13 bases between them. The CDR3 is made up of 16 amino acids. The CDR3 sequence is CSVEGVQGISGNTIYF. Here the CDR3 DNA reads TGCAGCGTTGAAGGGGTTCAGGGAATCTCTGGAAACACCATATATTTT.

This clonotype was picked up a small number of times. One end of the junction does not line up with germline, which may come from a read error. This chain joins TRBV24-1 and TRBJ1-1; D is ambiguous. This CDR3 contains 13 residues. Germline V gene data show CDR1 as KGHDR and CDR2 as SFDVKD. The CDR3 spells CASSYFANTEAFF. CDR3 sequence (DNA): TGTGCCAGCAGTTACTTTGCGAACACTGAAGCTTTCTTT.

The chain has TRBV7-9 and TRBJ2-7, with 7 bases matching TRBD2. The CDR3 has 14 amino acids. Germline V gives CDR1 SEHNR, CDR2 FQNEAQ (reference sequence). Trimming took 5 bases from V and 2 from J; bases not matched to a gene: 6. The CDR3 DNA reads as TGTGCCAGCAGCCTGGGGACTAACGCCTACGAGCAGTACTTC. Translation: CASSLGTNAYEQYF.

Remarks on this clonotype: A read error may produce the germline difference seen at one junction end. The chain links TRBV4-3 to TRBJ1-5; unclear D gene. CDR1 and CDR2 from the germline V gene are LGHNA and YSLEER. The CDR3 contains 13 residues. The CDR3 sequence: CASSQDLSQPQHF. The CDR3 bases are TGTGCCAGCAGCCAAGATCTAAGTCAGCCCCAGCATTTT.

The chain couples TRBV24-1 to TRBJ2-5; either TRBD1 or TRBD2 may supply D (6 bases each). The closer fit of TRBJ2-4 to the DNA end suggests the J call may be wrong. CDR1 and CDR2 (germline): KGHDR, SFDVKD. This CDR3 region has 19 residues. The CDR3 spells CATSDLRDFIQGRQNIQYF. The CDR3 nucleotides read TGTGCCACCAGTGACCTGCGGGACTTCATTCAGGGGCGGCAAAACATTCAGTACTTC.

To note about this clonotype: Given the absence of the conserved phenylalanine or tryptophan at the CDR3 end, a read error is likely. The DNA is omitted, as the CDR3 cannot be located on it reliably, and the CDR3 follows TCRdb's listing. The rearrangement links TRBV24-1 to TRBJ1-4. The CDR3 extends over 8 residues, inclusive of both ends. Germline CDR1 reads KGHDR; CDR2 reads SFDVKD. The CDR3 sequence is CATSGTGL.

The rearrangement uses TRBV5-1 and TRBJ1-1; TRBD1 is a possible D gene (5 bases). The CDR3 has 14 residues. In germline, CDR1 is SGHRS, CDR2 YFSETQ. Trimming pared 7 bases from V and 5 bases from J, leaving 18 bases between. The CDR3, as DNA: TGCGCCAGCGAGGGGTCAGGCCGGGGAACTGAAGCTTTCTTT. Amino acids: CASEGSGRGTEAFF.

On this clonotype: Being one base from a much bigger clone, this may be a read error. The rearrangement links TRBV19 to TRBJ2-6, with unresolved D. The CDR3 runs to 14 residues. Germline V gene lookup returns CDR1 LNHDA and CDR2 SQIVND (reference sequence). V dropped 8 bases and J dropped 0 bases, with 8 bases sitting between them. The CDR3 protein is CASGAFSGANVLTF. The CDR3 DNA reads TGTGCCAGTGGCGCCTTCTCTGGGGCCAACGTCCTGACTTTC.

This clonotype was picked up a small number of times. DNA for the CDR3: TGCGCCAGCAGCCAGGACGGAGCCTACGAGCAGTACTTC. This codes for CASSQDGAYEQYF. This chain links TRBV5-1 with TRBJ2-7; D is unresolved. CDR1 and CDR2 from the germline V gene are SGHRS and YFSETQ. The CDR3 totals 13 residues. V was cut by 4 bases and J by 2 bases, with 10 bases left in between. The entire variable domain, with the rest obtained from reference TRBV5-1 and TRBJ2-7, is as follows: KAGVTQTPRYLIKTRGQQVTLSCSPISGHRSVSWYQQTPGQGLQFLFEYFSETQRNKGNFPGRFSGRQFSNSRSEMNVSTLELGDSALYLCASSQDGAYEQYFGPGTRLTVT.

The chain couples TRBV10-3 to TRBJ1-1; 9 bases are shared with TRBD1. Trimming at V came to 7 bases and at J to 8 bases, leaving 11 bases not matched to a gene. The V gene's germline CDR1 is ENHRY and CDR2 SYGVKD. The CDR3 totals 14 residues. The CDR3 DNA reads as TGTGCCATCACCTTGGGACAGGGATTTTCCGAAGCTTTCTTT. Its translation is CAITLGQGFSEAFF.

The chain combines TRBV14 with TRBJ2-5, with 12 bases aligning to TRBD2. Germline V gene data show CDR1 as SGHDN and CDR2 as FVKESK. After removal of 4 bases from V and 8 bases from J, the junction contained 8 bases not matched to a gene. This CDR3 comprises 15 residues. The DNA of the CDR3 is TGTGCCAGCAGCCTTGGGGGACTAGCGGGCCCAACCCAGTACTTC. Translated, it gives CASSLGGLAGPTQYF.

V gene TRBV10-3 combines with J gene TRBJ1-4; D remains ambiguous. This CDR3 is 14 amino acids long. V lost 3 bases and J lost 14, with 19 bases in between. CDR1 is ENHRY, CDR2 SYGVKD, per germline. CDR3 sequence: CAISEARIGKRLFF. For the CDR3, the DNA is TGTGCCATCAGTGAAGCGCGTATCGGCAAAAGGCTGTTTTTT.

The sample holds many counts of this clonotype. The gene calls are TRBV9 and TRBJ1-1, with D possibly being TRBD1 (5 bases). The CDR3 runs to 14 residues. Germline V gene data show CDR1 as SGDLS and CDR2 as YYNGEE. Trimming removed 4 bases from V and 1 base from J, with 11 bases in between. DNA for the CDR3: TGTGCCAGCAGCCCTACAGGACGGAACACTGAAGCTTTCTTT. This sequence encodes CASSPTGRNTEAFF.

The rearrangement uses TRBV7-9 and TRBJ1-2; possible D gene TRBD1, 5 bases. This CDR3 comprises 12 residues. Germline CDR1 and CDR2: SEHNR and FQNEAQ (reference sequence). V lost 6 bases and J lost 8, with 13 bases in between. CDR3 region: CASRRGIGGYTF. DNA of the CDR3: TGTGCCAGCAGGCGGGGGATCGGGGGCTACACCTTC.